Listed here are 10 T cell receptor beta chains from one sample, sequenced in a study of blood T cells in healthy people across ages. With a J-beta primer mix and a sample-barcoded 5' primer, a second PCR ran about 6 to 11 cycles. In TCRdb, the 5' RACE reads were re-called with MiXCR into one record per CDR3 protein. The repertoire holds over 550,000 distinct CDR3 sequences, with about 30% as singletons. The sequenced sample was blood. The source is a woman of 80 years or more in good health.

The DNA of the CDR3 is TGTGCCAGCAGCCCCGGGACATTCCAAGGTGAAGCTTTCTTT. Translation: CASSPGTFQGEAFF. The rearrangement joins TRBV7-3 to TRBJ1-1; TRBD1 might be the D (6 bases). V was clipped by 5 bases and J by 7 bases, with 17 bases between them. CDR1 is SGHTA and CDR2 is FQGTGA in the germline V gene. The CDR3 consists of 14 residues.

This clonotype was seen ten or more times. CDR3 sequence: CASTLLRNYGYTF. In DNA form, the CDR3 reads TGTGCCAGCACCCTCCTTCGTAACTATGGCTACACCTTC. This rearrangement joins TRBV12-3 or TRBV12-4 to TRBJ1-2; D unclear. Between the trimmed V and J ends, which lost 7 bases and 1 base, there was a span of 10 bases. The CDR3 totals 13 residues.

This chain connects TRBV20-1 to TRBJ2-4, with 12 positions matching TRBD2. The DNA matches TRBJ2-7 better at its end, which makes the J call doubtful. The CDR3 length is 15 residues. Germline CDR1 reads DFQATT; CDR2 reads SNEGSKA (reference sequence). The CDR3 bases are TGCAGTGCTAGAGATGTACTAGCGGGAGGATACGAGCAGTACTTC. This codes for CSARDVLAGGYEQYF.

This clonotype showed up many times. The V call is TRBV4-1, the J call TRBJ2-5; the match to TRBD2 covers 15 bases. The CDR3 consists of 17 residues. The V and J ends lost 2 bases and 5 bases, in that order; junction bases with no gene match: 6. Germline loops: CDR1 MGHRA, CDR2 YSYEKL. Here the CDR3 DNA reads TGCGCCAGCAGCCAACCCTCGGGACTAGCGGGGGGTGAGACCCAGTACTTC. This encodes CASSQPSGLAGGETQYF.

As to this clonotype: Since a much larger clone is just one base distant, this may be a read error. The chain has TRBV6-1 and TRBJ2-4, with 7 bases identical to TRBD1. The tail of the sequence fits TRBJ2-7 better, so the J call may be wrong. Germline V gene sequence: CDR1 MNHNS, CDR2 SASEGT. The CDR3 sequence is 15 residues long. The CDR3 loop reads CAGSNYPGQPYEQYF. The CDR3 DNA sequence: TGTGCCGGCAGCAACTACCCGGGACAGCCTTACGAGCAGTACTTC.

This clonotype was counted many times. This chain joins TRBV5-1 and TRBJ2-7, with a possible D match to TRBD2 (5 bases). The CDR3 covers 14 residues. Trimming took 4 bases from V and 3 from J, leaving 14 bases between them. Germline-derived CDR1 and CDR2 are SGHRS and YFSETQ. The CDR3 spells CASSPRPGNYEQYF. DNA of the CDR3: TGCGCCAGCAGCCCCCGCCCGGGGAACTACGAGCAGTACTTC.

A note on this clonotype: An end of the junction differs from the germline gene, which may be a read error. The V call is TRBV7-2, the J call TRBJ2-7, with D perhaps TRBD2 (5 bases). Germline V lookup: CDR1 SGHTA, CDR2 FQGNSA. The CDR3 has 14 amino acids. The DNA of the CDR3 is TGCGCTAGCAGCCAAGTGGATGAGGCCTACGAGCAGTACTTC. Protein: CASSQVDEAYEQYF.

The genes are TRBV7-2 and TRBJ2-7; D possibly corresponds to TRBD2 (5 bases). The germline gives CDR1 SGHTA, CDR2 FQGNSA. V dropped 5 bases and J dropped 1 base, with 12 bases sitting between them. The CDR3 totals 14 residues. CDR3 bases: TGTGCCAGCAGCGCCACACTAGAGTCCTACGAGCAGTACTTC. Its protein product is CASSATLESYEQYF.

The J gene is TRBJ1-2, the V gene TRBV30, with 8 bases lining up with TRBD1. Germline V gene sequence: CDR1 GTSNPN, CDR2 SVGIG (reference sequence). J was trimmed by 8 bases and V by 3 bases; bases with no gene match: 8. This CDR3 has 13 amino acids. The CDR3, as DNA: TGTGCCTGGAGGGCACAGGGGGGAGGGGGCTACACCTTC. Translating gives CAWRAQGGGGYTF. Supplemented by reference TRBV30 and TRBJ1-2, the full variable domain reads SQTIHQWPATLVQPVGSPLSLECTVEGTSNPNLYWYRQAAGRGLQLLFYSVGIGQISSEVPQNLSASRPQDRQFILSSKKLLLSDSGFYLCAWRAQGGGGYTFGSGTRLTVV.

Many counts were recorded for this clonotype. V usage is TRBV4-3 and J usage is TRBJ2-1; 9 nucleotides agree with TRBD1. Trimming cost V 3 bases and J 7 bases; bases outside gene matches: 10. Germline CDR1 and CDR2: LGHNA and YSLEER. This CDR3 spans 16 amino acids. CDR3 sequence (DNA): TGCGCCAGCAGCCATTTGGGACAGGGCTTGGGGAATGAGCAGTTCTTC. Translated: CASSHLGQGLGNEQFF.